This TCR beta chain was recovered during a study of shared clonotypes between healthy human individuals. For this clone: Antigen specificity is unknown.

Naivety among CD8 cells was defined by CD45RO negativity and positive CCR7 selection, thereby excluding terminally differentiated effector memory CD45RA+ cells. Recent acute infections and vaccinations were absent in the healthy HIV-negative adult donors. Overall study findings and caveats: A handful of donors showed sharing of 4.5% to 5% of naive CD4 clonotypes.

Clones were sequenced by immunoSEQ multiplex PCR, and TCRdb holds only the in-frame ones, with some missing. Here the sample spans about 700,000 clones, about 91% being singletons. The specimen was naive CD8+ T cells sorted from blood. This TCR was recovered from a man aged 25 to 40 in good health.

DNA of the CDR3: TGTGCCAGCAGCGTCGCCGAGGTCAGCACAGATACGCAGTATTTT. This encodes CASSVAEVSTDTQYF. The chain uses TRBV9 and TRBJ2-3, with no clear D. The CDR3 is 15 residues long. The V gene lost 2 bases and the J gene lost 0 bases, with 10 bases spanning the gap. Per germline, CDR1 SGDLS and CDR2 YYNGEE. Complete variable domain (other parts from reference TRBV9 and TRBJ2-3): DSGVTQTPKHLITATGQRVTLRCSPRSGDLSVYWYQQSLDQGLQFLIQYYNGEERAKGNILERFSAQQFPDLHSELNLSSLELGDSALYFCASSVAEVSTDTQYFGPGTRLTVL.